These T cell receptor beta chains were read from a single sample in a study of blood T cell repertoires in COVID-19. Assay used: immunoSEQ multiplex PCR; TCRdb lists only in-frame clones, some missing. This sample has approximately 310,000 clones, with over 75% found just once. The specimen was PBMCs or T cells enriched from blood (not recorded which). The source of these receptors is a man aged 25-45 years who had recovered from COVID-19. Both conserved end residues are part of each CDR3. D genes are given only for firm matches. The size of a clone is reported for some rows only, either as once, few or many, or as a class for expanded clones.

j_call,cdr3_length,clone_size,v_call,d_call,cdr3_nt,cdr3_aa
TRBJ1-3,15,NA,TRBV9,NA,TGTGCCAGCAGCGTAGTAGCCTCCTCTGGAAACACCATATATTTT,CASSVVASSGNTIYF
TRBJ2-3,16,NA,TRBV4-1,NA,TGCGCCAGCAGCCAAGTCGCGAGGGAATTGGCAGATACGCAGTATTTT,CASSQVARELADTQYF
TRBJ1-3,15,NA,TRBV2,NA,TGTGCCAGCAGAATTGAGATTAACTCTGGAAACACCATATATTTT,CASRIEINSGNTIYF
TRBJ1-1,14,NA,TRBV7-2,TRBD1,TGTGCCAGCAGCTTAGGCTTCACAGGGGGAATAGCTTTCTTT,CASSLGFTGGIAFF
TRBJ2-7,14,NA,TRBV23-1,NA,TGCGCCAGCAGTCAATCGAAGACAACCTACGAGCAGTACTTC,CASSQSKTTYEQYF
TRBJ1-5,13,NA,TRBV30,NA,TGTGCCTGGAAAGGGGCGGGCAATCAGCCCCAGCATTTT,CAWKGAGNQPQHF
TRBJ1-5,16,NA,TRBV5-1,TRBD1,TGCGCCAGCAGCTTGGGGACAGGGCTCAGCAATCAGCCCCAGCATTTT,CASSLGTGLSNQPQHF
TRBJ1-1,11,NA,TRBV12-3/TRBV12-4,NA,TGTGCCAGCAGTCCCGGCAGGGAAGAGTTCTTT,CASSPGREEFF
TRBJ1-4,13,NA,TRBV10-3,NA,TGTGCCATCAGTGGGGGAGAGAATGAAAAACTGTTTTTT,CAISGGENEKLFF
TRBJ1-1,17,NA,TRBV5-4,NA,TGTGCCAGCAGCTTGGATCCGTCTCCGCGGGGAGGACCCGAAGCTTTCTTT,CASSLDPSPRGGPEAFF
TRBJ2-5,15,NA,TRBV30,TRBD2,TGTGCCTGGAGGAAGCGGGGGGCCTCCCGGGAGACCCAGTACTTC,CAWRKRGASRETQYF
TRBJ2-2,15,few,TRBV25-1,TRBD1,TGTGCCAGCAGTGAGCGACAGGGGGCCACCGGGGAGCTGTTTTTT,CASSERQGATGELFF
TRBJ2-2,16,once,TRBV9,NA,TGTGCCAGCAGCCTGAGACAGGCCCTGGTGATCGGGGAGCTGTTTTTT,CASSLRQALVIGELFF
TRBJ1-3,14,NA,TRBV3-1/TRBV3-2,TRBD1,TGTGCCAGCAAGGGACAGGGGGCTGGAAACACCATATATTTT,CASKGQGAGNTIYF
TRBJ1-1,16,NA,TRBV9,NA,TGTGCCAGCAGCCCCACCCTTTCGAGTTACAACACTGAAGCTTTCTTT,CASSPTLSSYNTEAFF
TRBJ2-3,13,NA,TRBV7-2,NA,TGTGCCAGCAGCGCGAAGGGGGCAGATACGCAGTATTTT,CASSAKGADTQYF
TRBJ2-5,19,NA,TRBV3-1/TRBV3-2,NA,TGTGCCAGCAGCCAAGACCCGGGTGGGTACAGCTACCCGGGGGAGACCCAGTACTTC,CASSQDPGGYSYPGETQYF
TRBJ1-2,15,NA,TRBV5-8,TRBD1,TGTGCCAGCAGCTCACCGACAGGGGATAACTATGGCTACACCTTC,CASSSPTGDNYGYTF
TRBJ1-5,16,NA,TRBV19,TRBD1,TGTGCCAGTAGCCAGCTGCGACAGGGGGCTTATCAGCCCCAGCATTTT,CASSQLRQGAYQPQHF
TRBJ1-6,14,NA,TRBV5-6,NA,TGTGCCAGCAGCTTGGGCCACAGGGTGGCACCCCTCCACTTT,CASSLGHRVAPLHF
TRBJ2-3,19,NA,TRBV7-8,NA,TGTGCCAGCAGCTTAGCGAACCGCGGGGTAACTATTAGCACAGATACGCAGTATTTT,CASSLANRGVTISTDTQYF
TRBJ1-1,14,NA,TRBV2,NA,TGTGCCAGCAGGGGACTGGCTGTGAACACTGAAGCTTTCTTT,CASRGLAVNTEAFF
TRBJ2-5,13,NA,TRBV15,NA,TGTGCCACCAGCAGAAACAATCAAGAGACCCAGTACTTC,CATSRNNQETQYF
TRBJ2-7,15,NA,TRBV4-2,NA,TGTGCCAGCAGGATCCCCGGGACTGGCCCCTACGAGCAGTACTTC,CASRIPGTGPYEQYF
TRBJ2-6,13,once,TRBV6-5,NA,TGTGCCAGCCTAGAACCTGGGGCCAACGTCCTGACTTTC,CASLEPGANVLTF
TRBJ1-3,15,NA,TRBV6-5,NA,TGTGCCAGCAGTTACTTCCCGGTCTCTGGAAACACCATATATTTT,CASSYFPVSGNTIYF
TRBJ1-5,14,NA,TRBV7-2,NA,TGTGCCAGCAGCTTAGGGTGGGGGGTTCAGCCCCAGCATTTT,CASSLGWGVQPQHF
TRBJ2-5,16,many,TRBV3-1/TRBV3-2,TRBD1,TGTGCCAGCAGCCAAGTAGGGACAGGACAACAAGAGACCCAGTACTTC,CASSQVGTGQQETQYF
TRBJ1-4,13,NA,TRBV2,TRBD1,TGTGCCAGCGGCGGGACAGCAAATGAAAAACTGTTTTTT,CASGGTANEKLFF
TRBJ1-2,15,NA,TRBV19,NA,TGTGCCAGTAGCCCGCGCCTGGGGGCGGTTTATGGCTACACCTTC,CASSPRLGAVYGYTF
TRBJ1-2,14,NA,TRBV27,NA,TGTGCCAGCAGTCCGCTAGGGGATAACTATGGCTACACCTTC,CASSPLGDNYGYTF
TRBJ1-1,16,NA,TRBV6-6,NA,TGTGCCAGCAGTTACTCGGTTTCCGAGGGTCGAACTGAAGCTTTCTTT,CASSYSVSEGRTEAFF
TRBJ2-3,14,NA,TRBV11-2,NA,TGTGCCAGCAGCTTAGATCCAGCGGCAGATACGCAGTATTTT,CASSLDPAADTQYF
TRBJ2-7,14,NA,TRBV11-2,TRBD1,TGTGCCAGCAGCTCCGGGACAGAATCCTACGAGCAGTACTTC,CASSSGTESYEQYF
TRBJ2-3,15,NA,TRBV6-2/TRBV6-3,TRBD2,TGTGCCAGCAGTTACGGAGCGGGGGTAACGTATACGCAGTATTTT,CASSYGAGVTYTQYF
TRBJ2-1,16,NA,TRBV19,NA,TGTGCCAGTAGTATAGTCCCCGGGAGCTCCTACAATGAGCAGTTCTTC,CASSIVPGSSYNEQFF
TRBJ2-7,13,NA,TRBV20-1,NA,TGCAGTGCTAGTAAAAGGGGGGGATACGAGCAGTACTTC,CSASKRGGYEQYF
TRBJ1-1,14,NA,TRBV9,NA,TGTGCCAGCAGCGAACCCGCGGGGGCGACTGAAGCTTTCTTT,CASSEPAGATEAFF
TRBJ1-1,11,NA,TRBV18,NA,TGTGCCAGCTCTCATACAGGTGAAGCTTTCTTT,CASSHTGEAFF
TRBJ2-3,16,NA,TRBV5-4,TRBD2,TGTGCCAGCAGCTTGCCGGCTAGCGGGGGGGCCGATACGCAGTATTTT,CASSLPASGGADTQYF
TRBJ2-2,14,NA,TRBV18,NA,TGTGCCAGCTCACCACCGGGAGGCACCGGGGAGCTGTTTTTT,CASSPPGGTGELFF